The rows below give T cell receptor beta chains drawn from one sample of a study of cytomegalovirus exposure and HLA in healthy donors. Sequencing was performed with immunoSEQ multiplex PCR; in TCRdb, only in-frame clones are kept and a portion is missing. This repertoire shows approximately 71,000 clones, around 72% found once; its top ten account for about 12%. Sequencing used PBMCs. The receptors shown here come from a woman aged 40 to 50 in good health and CMV-seropositive. Both conserved end residues are part of each CDR3. The D gene is left open where the match is weak. Clone size appears in some rows only: once, few, many, or a class for an expanded clone.

j_call,v_call,d_call,clone_size,cdr3_nt,cdr3_aa
TRBJ1-1,TRBV7-3,NA,NA,TGTGCCAGCAGCTTTGACAGCAGGTCCGCGGACACTGAAGCTTTCTTT,CASSFDSRSADTEAFF
TRBJ2-2,TRBV7-9,NA,NA,TGTGCCAGCAGAGCCAGGGTGAGGAACACCGGGGAGCTGTTTTTT,CASRARVRNTGELFF
TRBJ2-6,TRBV5-1,NA,NA,TGCGCCAGCAGCTTGGCTGGGCAGCCCTCTGGGGCCAACGTCCTGACTTTC,CASSLAGQPSGANVLTF
TRBJ2-3,TRBV5-4,TRBD1,few,TGTGCCAGCAGCTTGGGACAGGGGCTCCGCACAGATACGCAGTATTTT,CASSLGQGLRTDTQYF
TRBJ2-7,TRBV5-1,TRBD2,NA,TGCGCCAGCAGGAATAGCGGGGAATCCTACGAGCAGTACTTC,CASRNSGESYEQYF
TRBJ1-1,TRBV7-9,NA,NA,TGTGCCAGCAGCGCCGGGACACCTGAAGCTTTCTTT,CASSAGTPEAFF
TRBJ2-7,TRBV5-1,NA,NA,TGCGCCAGCAGCTTTTCGGGGGACGCCTACGAGCAGTACTTC,CASSFSGDAYEQYF
TRBJ2-2,TRBV7-7,TRBD2,NA,TGTGCCAGCAGCGTAGGTAGCGGGGAGGTTACCGGGGAGCTGTTTTTT,CASSVGSGEVTGELFF
TRBJ1-3,TRBV7-9,NA,NA,TGTGCCAGCAGCGAGGAGGGAAACACCATATATTTT,CASSEEGNTIYF
TRBJ1-6,TRBV30,NA,NA,TGTGCCTGGACCCCAGGGTTAGAGAATTCACCCCTCCACTTT,CAWTPGLENSPLHF
TRBJ1-2,TRBV18,TRBD1,NA,TGTGCCAGCTCAGAACAGGGGGCGATTGATGGCTACACCTTC,CASSEQGAIDGYTF
TRBJ1-1,TRBV11-1,NA,NA,TGTGCCAGCAGGCAAGAGGGGGAACCTTTCTTT,CASRQEGEPFF
TRBJ1-3,TRBV9,NA,NA,TGTGCCAGCAGCCCCACAGGGAATACGGACACCATATATTTT,CASSPTGNTDTIYF
TRBJ2-2,TRBV6-5,TRBD2,NA,TGTGCCAGCAGCCCGACTAGCGACACCGGGGAGCTGTTTTTT,CASSPTSDTGELFF
TRBJ1-2,TRBV9,NA,NA,TGTGCCAGCACCCGGCTGGGTGAGGACTATGGCTACACCTTC,CASTRLGEDYGYTF
TRBJ1-2,TRBV5-1,TRBD1,NA,TGCGCCAGCAGCTTGGCCACGGGACAGGTTAACTATGGCTACACCTTC,CASSLATGQVNYGYTF
TRBJ2-5,TRBV4-1,TRBD2,NA,TGCGCCAGCAGCCAGGGACTAGCGGGGGGGGAGACCCAGTACTTC,CASSQGLAGGETQYF
TRBJ1-1,TRBV5-4,TRBD1,NA,TGTGCCAGCAGCTCGTCCGAACAGGGGATCACTGAAGCTTTCTTT,CASSSSEQGITEAFF
TRBJ1-4,TRBV5-4,NA,NA,TGTGCCAGCAGCTCGACTTTAAACGTCGGGGAAAAACTGTTTTTT,CASSSTLNVGEKLFF
TRBJ1-2,TRBV2,TRBD1,NA,TGTGCCAGGGAAGAAGGGGGCAACTATGGCTACACCTTC,CAREEGGNYGYTF
TRBJ2-7,TRBV6-6,NA,NA,TGTGCCAGCAGTTACCCGGGGGGCTCTTACGAGCAGTACTTC,CASSYPGGSYEQYF
TRBJ1-1,TRBV5-3,NA,NA,TGTGCCAGAAGCTGCCCTCGGTACAGGGATCGGAACACTGAAGCTTTCTTT,CARSCPRYRDRNTEAFF